The clone carrying this TCR beta chain has only a few counts. The target antigen is unknown. Time point of the sample: newly diagnosed GD, antithyroid drugs for less than 3 months. The TCR library was made from RNA that had been extracted from PBMCs in TRIzol. Enrollment of patients was through an endocrinology department in Xi'an, China. These data belong to a study of regulatory T cells in long-lasting Graves disease. Arm-PCR with iRepertoire HTBI primers amplified the CDR3 regions for these TCR beta libraries. TCRdb re-analysed the multiplex PCR reads in MiXCR, keeping a single row per CDR3 protein. The table records around 320,000 distinct CDR3 sequences, 16% of them present only once. Study-wide points: Lower TCR diversity was seen in persistent Graves' patients than in newly diagnosed ones.

The CDR3 has 12 amino acids. The V gene's germline CDR1 is SGHDT and CDR2 YYEEEE. Trimming shortened V by 10 bases and J by 3 bases, and 14 bases separated the two germline ends. Another study also made use of these data, one on T cells in Graves' hyperthyroidism and ophthalmopathy. From that report: Absent ophthalmopathy progression within 18 months defined stable Graves' hyperthyroidism. Blood shared most expanded thyroid clonotypes above 0.001.

This chain joins TRBV5-6 and TRBJ2-7; D uncertain. Sequencing was performed on peripheral blood mononuclear cells (PBMCs), taken at new diagnosis, from a patient treated with antithyroid drugs. The receptor was derived from a man between 40 and 49 years old with Graves disease. The CDR3 nucleotides are TGTGCCTCGGGTCGGTCAAACTACGAGCAGTACTTC. The encoded protein is CASGRSNYEQYF.